This T cell receptor beta chain was profiled in a study of blood T cell repertoires in COVID-19. Study at large: COVID-19 samples from acute and convalescent phases originated in the United States, Italy and Spain. Sample material is recorded as cDNA or gDNA derived from T cells, B-cell-depleted T cells, or PBMCs.

Enrollees, roughly 18 to 90 years old, lived in about two dozen US areas. Cohort placement rested on clinical history that participants reported themselves. Germline V gives CDR1 SGHRS, CDR2 YFSETQ. Trimming cost V 0 bases and J 7 bases; bases outside gene matches: 6. This CDR3 region has 15 residues. Repertoires were generated with immunoSEQ multiplex PCR, while TCRdb's copy carries only in-frame clones and drops some. Of about 270,000 clones listed, around 93% are singletons. The clonotype comes from a man between 40 and 49 years old who had been exposed to COVID-19. The rearrangement joins TRBV5-1 to TRBJ2-1, with 8 positions matching TRBD2. The material sequenced was PBMCs or T cells enriched from blood (not recorded which). The CDR3, as DNA: TGCGCCAGCAGCTTGGGTGGGAGCGGGAGTAATGAGCAGTTCTTC. It encodes CASSLGGSGSNEQFF.